These T cell receptor beta chains were read from a single sample in a study of blood T cell repertoires in COVID-19. Here immunoSEQ multiplex PCR was the method, and the copy in TCRdb shows in-frame clones only, minus some. The sample consists of approximately 150,000 clones, about nine tenths of them appearing once. Material for sequencing was peripheral blood. Receptor source: a man aged 80 or over with acute or convalescent COVID-19. The CDR3 runs from the conserved cysteine through the conserved F or W. A D gene is named only where the DNA matches it firmly. Only part of the rows carry a size: once, few, many, or a class if the clone is expanded.

D gene,clone size,V gene,J gene,CDR3 DNA,CDR3 protein
TRBD1,once,TRBV6-5,TRBJ2-1,TGTGCCAGCCGTAGACAGGGGGCAAATGAGCAGTTCTTC,CASRRQGANEQFF
NA,NA,TRBV6-5,TRBJ2-7,TGTGCCAGCAGTTATCGGACACACTCCGAGCAGTACTTC,CASSYRTHSEQYF
NA,NA,TRBV27,TRBJ2-2,TGTGCCAGCAGTTTACCCTCCCCCGGGGAGCTGTTTTTT,CASSLPSPGELFF
NA,once,TRBV29-1,TRBJ2-3,TGCAGCGTTGTAGCTCCAGATACGCAGTATTTT,CSVVAPDTQYF
NA,NA,TRBV5-1,TRBJ2-5,TGCGCCAGCAGCTTGGTTAGCGGACAAGAGACCCAGTACTTC,CASSLVSGQETQYF
TRBD1,NA,TRBV28,TRBJ2-3,TGTGCCAGCAGTTTATTAAGGACAGGGGGGGCAGATACGCAGTATTTT,CASSLLRTGGADTQYF
TRBD2,once,TRBV5-6,TRBJ2-1,TGTGCCAGCAGCTTGAAAAGACTAGCGGGAGGGTACAATGAGCAGTTCTTC,CASSLKRLAGGYNEQFF
NA,NA,TRBV25-1,TRBJ2-5,TGTGCCAGCAGTGATACAGGGAAGTATGAGACCCAGTACTTC,CASSDTGKYETQYF
NA,NA,TRBV7-2,TRBJ2-3,TGTGCCAGCAGCTTAACGCTAGGCACAGATACGCAGTATTTT,CASSLTLGTDTQYF
NA,NA,TRBV7-6,TRBJ2-5,TGTGCCAGCAGCCCCCTAGCGACTCAAGAGACCCAGTACTTC,CASSPLATQETQYF
NA,NA,TRBV9,TRBJ1-1,TGTGCCAGCAGCGTAGACAGGGCGGTGAACACTGAAGCTTTCTTT,CASSVDRAVNTEAFF